This T cell receptor (beta chain) was retrieved from a study of blood T cell repertoires in COVID-19. The overall study: T cells, B-cell-depleted T cells, or PBMCs supplied cDNA or gDNA.

The CDR3 totals 16 residues. CDR1 is LNHDA, CDR2 SQIVND, per germline (reference sequence). The V segment lost 8 bases and the J segment 0 bases; nucleotides outside the gene matches: 10. Data came from immunoSEQ multiplex PCR; TCRdb stores just in-frame clones and leaves some out. The sample lists roughly 80,000 clones, roughly 80% occurring once. The V call is TRBV19, the J call TRBJ2-1; 7 bases agree with TRBD2. Sequenced: peripheral blood. This sequence originates from a man aged 50-60 years with acute or convalescent COVID-19. As DNA, the CDR3 is TGTGCCAGTCGGGATAGCGGGCTCAGCTCCTACAATGAGCAGTTCTTC. It translates to CASRDSGLSSYNEQFF.